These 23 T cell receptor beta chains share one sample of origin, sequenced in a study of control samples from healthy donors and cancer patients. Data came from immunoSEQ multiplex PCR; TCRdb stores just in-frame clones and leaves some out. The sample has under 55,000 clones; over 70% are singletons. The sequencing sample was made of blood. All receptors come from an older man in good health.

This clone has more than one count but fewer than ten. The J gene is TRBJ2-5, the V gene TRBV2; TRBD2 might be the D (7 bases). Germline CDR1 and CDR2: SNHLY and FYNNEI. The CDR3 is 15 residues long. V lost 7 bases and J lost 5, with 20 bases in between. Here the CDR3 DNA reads TGTGCCAGCAACGTACAGGGAGGGCTACAGGAGACCCAGTACTTC. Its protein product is CASNVQGGLQETQYF.

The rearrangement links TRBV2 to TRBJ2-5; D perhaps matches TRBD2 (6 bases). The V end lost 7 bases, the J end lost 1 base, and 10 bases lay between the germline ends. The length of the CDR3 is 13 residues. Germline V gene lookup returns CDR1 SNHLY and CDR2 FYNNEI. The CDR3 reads CASMAGTQETQYF. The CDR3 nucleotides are TGTGCCAGCATGGCGGGGACCCAAGAGACCCAGTACTTC.

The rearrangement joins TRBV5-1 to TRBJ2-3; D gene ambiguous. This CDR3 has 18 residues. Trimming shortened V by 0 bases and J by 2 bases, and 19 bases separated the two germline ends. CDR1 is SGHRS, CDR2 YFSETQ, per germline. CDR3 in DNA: TGCGCCAGCAGCTTGGCGCCTGGCGGCCATACCCACACAGATACGCAGTATTTT. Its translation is CASSLAPGGHTHTDTQYF.

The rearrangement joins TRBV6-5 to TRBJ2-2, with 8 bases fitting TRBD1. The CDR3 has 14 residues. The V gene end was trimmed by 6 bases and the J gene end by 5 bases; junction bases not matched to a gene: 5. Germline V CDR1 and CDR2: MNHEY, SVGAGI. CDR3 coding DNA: TGTGCCAGCAGGACAGGGGTATGGACCGGGGAGCTGTTTTTT. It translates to CASRTGVWTGELFF.

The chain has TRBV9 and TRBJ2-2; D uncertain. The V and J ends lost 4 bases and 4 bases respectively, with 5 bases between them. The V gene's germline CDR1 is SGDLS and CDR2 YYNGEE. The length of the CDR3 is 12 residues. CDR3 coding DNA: TGTGCCAGCAGCTGGGGCACCGGGGAGCTGTTTTTT. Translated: CASSWGTGELFF. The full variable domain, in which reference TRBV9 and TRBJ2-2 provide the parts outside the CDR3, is DSGVTQTPKHLITATGQRVTLRCSPRSGDLSVYWYQQSLDQGLQFLIQYYNGEERAKGNILERFSAQQFPDLHSELNLSSLELGDSALYFCASSWGTGELFFGEGSRLTVL.

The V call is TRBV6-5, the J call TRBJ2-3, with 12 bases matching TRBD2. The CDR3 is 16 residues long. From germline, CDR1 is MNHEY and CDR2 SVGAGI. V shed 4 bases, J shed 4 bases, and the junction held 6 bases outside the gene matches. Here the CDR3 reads CASSSSSGRAADTQYF. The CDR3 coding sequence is TGTGCCAGCAGTTCATCTAGCGGGAGGGCCGCAGATACGCAGTATTTT.

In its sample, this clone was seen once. This CDR3 is CASSYNTGELFF. The CDR3 DNA follows: TGTGCCAGCAGCTATAACACCGGGGAGCTGTTTTTT. The chain uses TRBV7-9 and TRBJ2-2; D ambiguous. CDR3 length equals 12 residues. Germline V gives CDR1 SEHNR, CDR2 FQNEAQ (reference sequence). V was pared by 4 bases and J by 2 bases, with 2 bases between.

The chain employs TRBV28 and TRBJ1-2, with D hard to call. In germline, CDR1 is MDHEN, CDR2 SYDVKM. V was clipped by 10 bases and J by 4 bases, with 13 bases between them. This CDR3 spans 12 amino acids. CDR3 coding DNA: TGTGCCACTCGTCGGAGTCCCTATGGCTACACCTTC. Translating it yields CATRRSPYGYTF.

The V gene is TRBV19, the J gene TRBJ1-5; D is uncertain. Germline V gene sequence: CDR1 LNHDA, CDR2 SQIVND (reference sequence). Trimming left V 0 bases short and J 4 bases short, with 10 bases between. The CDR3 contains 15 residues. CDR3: CASSIDGRANQPQHF. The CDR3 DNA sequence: TGTGCCAGTAGTATAGATGGGAGGGCGAATCAGCCCCAGCATTTT.

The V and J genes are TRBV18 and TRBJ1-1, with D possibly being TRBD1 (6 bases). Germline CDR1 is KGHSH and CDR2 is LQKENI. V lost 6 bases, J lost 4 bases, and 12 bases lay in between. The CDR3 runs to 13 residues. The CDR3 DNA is TGTGCCAGCTCCCCAGGGGATGGCACTGAAGCTTTCTTT. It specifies CASSPGDGTEAFF.

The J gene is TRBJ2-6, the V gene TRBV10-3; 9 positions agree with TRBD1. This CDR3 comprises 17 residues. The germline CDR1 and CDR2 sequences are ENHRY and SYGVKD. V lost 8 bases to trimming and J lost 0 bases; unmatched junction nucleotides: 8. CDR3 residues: CAISRGQGSSGANVLTF. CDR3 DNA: TGTGCCATCTCTCGGGGACAGGGTTCCTCTGGGGCCAACGTCCTGACTTTC.

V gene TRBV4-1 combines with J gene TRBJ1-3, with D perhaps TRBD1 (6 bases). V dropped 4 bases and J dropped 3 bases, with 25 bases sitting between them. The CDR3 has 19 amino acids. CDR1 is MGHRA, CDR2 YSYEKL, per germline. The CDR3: CASSRKPDSTAGDGNTIYF. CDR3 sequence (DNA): TGCGCCAGCAGCCGCAAGCCAGATTCTACTGCAGGGGATGGAAACACCATATATTTT.

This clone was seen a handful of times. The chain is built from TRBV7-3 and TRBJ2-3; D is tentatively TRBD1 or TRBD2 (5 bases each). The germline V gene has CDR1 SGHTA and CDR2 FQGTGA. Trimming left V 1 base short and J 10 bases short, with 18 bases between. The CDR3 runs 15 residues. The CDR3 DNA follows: TGTGCCAGCAGCTTAAGGGGCGGGCCAGGTTCTTCGCAGTATTTT. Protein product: CASSLRGGPGSSQYF. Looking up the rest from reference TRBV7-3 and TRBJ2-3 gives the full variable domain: GAGVSQTPSNKVTEKGKYVELRCDPISGHTALYWYRQSLGQGPEFLIYFQGTGAADDSGLPNDRFFAVRPEGSVSTLKIQRTERGDSAVYLCASSLRGGPGSSQYFGPGTRLTVL.

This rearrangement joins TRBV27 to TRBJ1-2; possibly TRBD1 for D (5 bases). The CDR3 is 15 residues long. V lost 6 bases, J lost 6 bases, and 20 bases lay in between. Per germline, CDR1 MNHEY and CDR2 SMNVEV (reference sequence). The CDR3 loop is CASRYGVGAQHGYTF. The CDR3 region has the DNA TGTGCCAGCAGATACGGGGTCGGGGCACAACATGGCTACACCTTC.

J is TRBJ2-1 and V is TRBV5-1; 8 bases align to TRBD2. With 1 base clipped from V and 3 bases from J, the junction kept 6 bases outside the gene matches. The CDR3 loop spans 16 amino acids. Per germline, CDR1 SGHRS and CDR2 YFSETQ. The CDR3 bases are TGCGCCAGCAGCTTGTTGCCCAGCGGGAGCTACAATGAGCAGTTCTTC. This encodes CASSLLPSGSYNEQFF.

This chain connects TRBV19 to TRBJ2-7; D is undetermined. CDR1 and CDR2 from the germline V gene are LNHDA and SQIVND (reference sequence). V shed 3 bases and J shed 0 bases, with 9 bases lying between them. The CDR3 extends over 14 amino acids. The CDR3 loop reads CASSIVIGSYEQYF. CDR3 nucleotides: TGTGCCAGTAGTATCGTCATCGGCTCCTACGAGCAGTACTTC.

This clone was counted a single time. In DNA, the CDR3 is TGTGCCAGCAGCTCAGGATGGGACCCCACACAGATAACGCAGTATTTT. The encoded protein is CASSSGWDPTQITQYF. The V gene is TRBV5-6, the J gene TRBJ2-3; tentatively, D is TRBD1 or TRBD2 (5 bases each). Germline CDR1 and CDR2: SGHDT and YYEEEE. Trimming left V 3 bases short and J 9 bases short, with 23 bases between. This CDR3 is 16 amino acids long. Full variable domain (missing parts from reference TRBV5-6 and TRBJ2-3): DAGVTQSPTHLIKTRGQQVTLRCSPKSGHDTVSWYQQALGQGPQFIFQYYEEEERQRGNFPDRFSGHQFPNYSSELNVNALLLGDSALYLCASSSGWDPTQITQYFGPGTRLTVL.

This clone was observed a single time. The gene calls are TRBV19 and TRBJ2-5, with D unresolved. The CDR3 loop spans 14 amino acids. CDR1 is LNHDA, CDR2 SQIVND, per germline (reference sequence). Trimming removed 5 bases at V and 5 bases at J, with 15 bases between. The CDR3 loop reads CASSPTWGSETQYF. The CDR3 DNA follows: TGTGCCAGTAGTCCGACGTGGGGTAGTGAGACCCAGTACTTC.

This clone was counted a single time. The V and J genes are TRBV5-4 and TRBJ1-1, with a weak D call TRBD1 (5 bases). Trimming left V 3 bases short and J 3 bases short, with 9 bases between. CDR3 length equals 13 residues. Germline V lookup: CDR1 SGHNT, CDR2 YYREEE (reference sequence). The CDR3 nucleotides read TGTGCCAGCAGCTACCGGGACGACACTGAAGCTTTCTTT. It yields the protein CASSYRDDTEAFF.

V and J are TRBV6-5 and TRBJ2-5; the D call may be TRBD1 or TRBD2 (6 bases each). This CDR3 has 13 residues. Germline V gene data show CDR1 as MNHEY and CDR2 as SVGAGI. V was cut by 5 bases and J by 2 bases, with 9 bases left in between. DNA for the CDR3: TGTGCCAGCAGTAGGGGGAGGCAAGAGACCCAGTACTTC. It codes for CASSRGRQETQYF.

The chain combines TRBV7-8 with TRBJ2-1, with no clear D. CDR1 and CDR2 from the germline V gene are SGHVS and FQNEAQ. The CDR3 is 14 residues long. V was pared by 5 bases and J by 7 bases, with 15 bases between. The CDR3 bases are TGTGCCAGCAGCGCACAAGTGATCCAGAATGAGCAGTTCTTC. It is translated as CASSAQVIQNEQFF. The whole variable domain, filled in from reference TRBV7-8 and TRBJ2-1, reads GAGVSQSPRYKVAKRGQDVALRCDPISGHVSLFWYQQALGQGPEFLTYFQNEAQLDKSGLPSDRFFAERPEGSVSTLKIQRTQQEDSAVYLCASSAQVIQNEQFFGPGTRLTVL.

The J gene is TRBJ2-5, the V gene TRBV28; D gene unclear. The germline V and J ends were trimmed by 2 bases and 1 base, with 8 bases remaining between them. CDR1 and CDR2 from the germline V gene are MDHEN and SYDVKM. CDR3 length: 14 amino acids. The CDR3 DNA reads TGTGCCAGCAGTTTAACGAACAGCCAAGAGACCCAGTACTTC. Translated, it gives CASSLTNSQETQYF.

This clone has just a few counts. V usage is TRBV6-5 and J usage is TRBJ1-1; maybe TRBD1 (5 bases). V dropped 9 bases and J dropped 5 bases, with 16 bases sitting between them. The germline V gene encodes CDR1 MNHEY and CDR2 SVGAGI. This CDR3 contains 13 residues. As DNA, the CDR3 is TGTGCCAGTTGCAGGGAAGCAGAGACTGAAGCTTTCTTT. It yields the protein CASCREAETEAFF.